The present TCR beta chain was sequenced within a study of T cell repertoires in cytomegalovirus infection. For the study at large: CMV infection together with matching HLA type was indicated by public TCR beta signatures. Findings and caveats of the study: Summed public TCR beta family frequency identified CMV carriers bearing the relevant HLA. HLA-C-restricted TCR beta clonotypes specific for CMV led the ex vivo response.

CDR1 and CDR2 from the germline V gene are LNHNV and YYDKDF (reference sequence). This CDR3 region has 16 residues. V dropped 1 base and J dropped 8 bases, with 17 bases sitting between them. TCRdb recomputed calls from the reads with MiXCR, one row per CDR3 protein. Among about 68,000 distinct CDR3 sequences listed, about 22% were seen once. This clonotype was seen only a few times. Its matching antigen is unknown. This TCR was sampled from a human donor in good health (CMV status not recorded). Some clones in this sample may be carry-over from other donors' samples. Sequenced sample: PBMCs, sequenced either directly or after in vitro stimulation (not recorded which). J is TRBJ1-4 and V is TRBV15, with no clear D. The CDR3 nucleotides read TGTGCCACCAGCAGAGGATGGGGTGGTAGAACGGAAAAACTGTTTTTT. This encodes CATSRGWGGRTEKLFF.